This TCR beta chain was obtained from a study of blood T cell repertoires in COVID-19. Sequencing was performed with immunoSEQ multiplex PCR; in TCRdb, only in-frame clones are kept and a portion is missing. Here the sample spans roughly 230,000 clones, roughly 84% being singletons. V dropped 5 bases and J dropped 13; count of bases not matched to a gene: 10. The CDR3 is made up of 14 amino acids. Germline V lookup: CDR1 MDHEN, CDR2 SYDVKM. The chain joins TRBV28 to TRBJ2-1; TRBD1 agrees at 11 bases. The sequence derives from a woman aged 50 to 60 with acute or convalescent COVID-19. The sequencing sample was made of peripheral blood. In DNA form, the CDR3 reads TGTGCCAGCAGTCCCGGACAGGGGGCCGGGATCCAGTTCTTC. Translated, it gives CASSPGQGAGIQFF.